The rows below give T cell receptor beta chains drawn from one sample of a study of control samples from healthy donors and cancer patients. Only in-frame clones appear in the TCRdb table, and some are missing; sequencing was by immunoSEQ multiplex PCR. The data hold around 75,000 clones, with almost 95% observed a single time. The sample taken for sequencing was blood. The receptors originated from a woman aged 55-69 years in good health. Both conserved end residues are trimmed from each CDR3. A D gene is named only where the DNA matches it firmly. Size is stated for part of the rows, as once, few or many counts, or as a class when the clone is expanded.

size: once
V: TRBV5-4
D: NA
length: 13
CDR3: ASSDTGVIGYGYT

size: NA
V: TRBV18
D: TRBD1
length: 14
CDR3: ASSPREGAAHSPLH

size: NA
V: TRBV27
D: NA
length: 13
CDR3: ASRTESGLIPEAF

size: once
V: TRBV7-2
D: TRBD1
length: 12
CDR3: ASSSGGEGIGYT

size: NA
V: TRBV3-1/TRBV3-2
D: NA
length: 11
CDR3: ASSQLTERTIY

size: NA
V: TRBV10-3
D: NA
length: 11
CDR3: AISDQSVTEAF

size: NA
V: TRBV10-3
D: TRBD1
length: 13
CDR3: AIRGGTGTGNTIY

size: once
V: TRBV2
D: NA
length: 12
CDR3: ASRTRGMNTEAF

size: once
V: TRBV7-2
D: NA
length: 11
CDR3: ASSPGRTYGYT

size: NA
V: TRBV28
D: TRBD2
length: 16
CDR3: ASSLILRGLADPYEQY

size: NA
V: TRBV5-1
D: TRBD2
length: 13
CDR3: ASSSTGTSGGTQY

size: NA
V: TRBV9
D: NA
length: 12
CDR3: ASSVEVFTDTQY

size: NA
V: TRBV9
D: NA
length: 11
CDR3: ASSSRDQSFQY

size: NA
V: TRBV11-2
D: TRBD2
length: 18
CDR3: ASSLESSPSGNIIEETQY

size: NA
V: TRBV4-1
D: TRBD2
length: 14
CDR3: ASSQVGLAATYEQY

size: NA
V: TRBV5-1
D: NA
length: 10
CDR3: ASSLESRSYT

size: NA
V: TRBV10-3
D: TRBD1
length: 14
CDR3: AIRETGGGFNSPLH

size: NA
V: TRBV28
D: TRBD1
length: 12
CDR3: ASSPGGPNEKLF

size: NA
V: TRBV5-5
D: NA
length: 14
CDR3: ASSLSRGIGATEAF

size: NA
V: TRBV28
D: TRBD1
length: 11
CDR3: ASYRGPNEKLF